This entry is about one T cell receptor (beta chain). Its antigen remains unknown. The data are from a study of PD-1 blockade in classical Hodgkin lymphoma. Study conclusions and caveats: Patients who responded completely had about the same baseline diversity as newly diagnosed patients. Nivolumab initiated under 1 year post-ASCT led to patient exclusion.

V was trimmed by 5 bases and J by 8 bases, leaving 16 bases between them. The CDR3 is 14 residues long. Germline CDR1 and CDR2: SEHNR and FQNEAQ (reference sequence). Measured with immunoSEQ multiplex PCR; TCRdb has only the in-frame clones, and not every one. The sample holds 100,000 to 120,000 clones; roughly 90% are singletons and the top ten take under 20%. Regarding time point: cycle 4 day 1 (C4D1), after 6 weeks of nivolumab. In every patient, relapse followed autologous stem cell transplantation, while exposure to brentuximab vedotin differed. Best responses included complete response and partial response; otherwise, the best response was progressive disease.

The sequence was collected from a human donor with classical Hodgkin lymphoma. The chain has TRBV7-9 and TRBJ2-1, with D maybe TRBD1 (5 bases). Material: peripheral blood mononuclear cells (PBMCs), obtained before the fourth cycle of nivolumab. CDR3 in amino acids: CASSDPFTRDEQFF. CDR3 bases: TGTGCCAGCAGCGACCCCTTCACCAGGGATGAGCAGTTCTTC.